This TCR beta chain is from a study of blood T cell repertoires in COVID-19. Turning to the study itself: T cells, B-cell-depleted T cells, or PBMCs provided the cDNA or gDNA that served as material.

Seattle's cohort entered during active infection and was followed longitudinally. This CDR3 has 16 residues. Germline loops: CDR1 LNHDA, CDR2 SQIVND (reference sequence). V shed 4 bases, J shed 3 bases, and the junction held 8 bases outside the gene matches. In the original processing: Estimates of nucleated cell counts were drawn from the amplification of reference gene primers. This table comes from immunoSEQ multiplex PCR, and its TCRdb copy is limited to in-frame clones, with some not included. V and J calls and clone size are given by that table; D and trimming were obtained from the DNA. Of over 100,000 clones in the sample, approximately 90% were seen once.

The sequence derives from a man between 60 and 75 years old with COVID-19, enrolled during active disease. Specimen: peripheral blood. V and J are TRBV19 and TRBJ1-1; 10 nucleotides agree with TRBD1. The CDR3 reads CASSTPTGGLDTEAFF. DNA for the CDR3: TGTGCCAGTAGTACACCGACAGGGGGCTTAGACACTGAAGCTTTCTTT.